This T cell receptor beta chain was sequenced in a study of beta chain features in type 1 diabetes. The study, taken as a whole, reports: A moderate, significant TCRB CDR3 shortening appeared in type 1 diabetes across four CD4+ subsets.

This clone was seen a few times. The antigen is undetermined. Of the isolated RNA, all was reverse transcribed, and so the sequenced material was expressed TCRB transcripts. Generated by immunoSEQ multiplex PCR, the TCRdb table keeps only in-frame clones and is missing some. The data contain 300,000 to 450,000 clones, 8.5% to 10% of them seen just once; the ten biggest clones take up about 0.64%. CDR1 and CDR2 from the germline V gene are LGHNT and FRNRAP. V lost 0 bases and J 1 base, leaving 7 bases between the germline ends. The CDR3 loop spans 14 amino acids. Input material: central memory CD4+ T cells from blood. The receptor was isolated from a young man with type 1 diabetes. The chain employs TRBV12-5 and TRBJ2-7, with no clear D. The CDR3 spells CASGLVAASYEQYF. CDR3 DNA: TGTGCTAGTGGTTTGGTTGCTGCTTCCTACGAGCAGTACTTC.